This entry describes one T cell receptor beta chain. In the same sample, other DNA sequences code for this CDR3. This CDR3 region has 14 residues. In germline, CDR1 is KGHSH, CDR2 LQKENI. V was shortened by 3 bases and J by 0 bases, with 6 bases between the two germline ends. In the authors' workflow: Researchers report that nucleated cell counts were estimated from reference gene primer amplification. Produced via immunoSEQ multiplex PCR; TCRdb's table is partial and in-frame only. That table furnishes V, J and clone size, whereas the DNA furnished D and trimming. The sample consists of some 210,000 clones, roughly 86% of them appearing once. This sample was taken from a study of blood T cell repertoires in COVID-19. Study information: Donors in the United States, Italy and Spain gave samples during acute or convalescent COVID-19. The cDNA or gDNA used as material had been derived from T cells, B-cell-depleted T cells, or PBMCs.

The receptor's source is an older woman with active or convalescent COVID-19. Specimen: peripheral blood. The chain links TRBV18 to TRBJ1-3; D might be TRBD1 (5 bases). CDR3 region: CASSPQGSGNTIYF. CDR3 DNA sequence: TGTGCCAGCTCACCGCAGGGCTCTGGAAACACCATATATTTT.